Included here is one TCR beta chain sequence, with context. Its antigen is as yet unknown. Vbeta (60) and Jbeta (13) primers were used in the PCR. Data came from immunoSEQ multiplex PCR; TCRdb stores just in-frame clones and leaves some out. The sample holds over 90,000 clones, around 61% seen once. This entry comes from a study of cytomegalovirus exposure and HLA in healthy donors. Unrecorded immune exposures were likely, despite nominal health at sampling. Whole-study findings and limits: There were some V segments, including TRBV6-2 and TRBV6-3, excluded as indistinguishable. Many donors shared some public TCRs, even though most TCR sequences were rare. Later genetic work tied a missense DCLRE1C variant to beta-chain V and J trimming.

Germline lookup yields CDR1 SGHDT and CDR2 YYEEEE. Trimming removed 1 base at V and 4 bases at J, with 4 bases between. The CDR3 runs 12 residues. The chain combines TRBV5-6 with TRBJ2-3; D not resolved. Source material: PBMCs. This sequence was found in a woman aged 50 to 60 in good health and CMV-seronegative. In nucleotides, the CDR3 is TGTGCCAGCAGCTTGCTTTCAGATACGCAGTATTTT. Translating gives CASSLLSDTQYF.